This T cell receptor (beta chain) was recovered during a study of identical twins. General study points: Its conclusions, products of cross-sectional statistical analysis, did not come from following the same donors.

TCRdb used MiXCR to reprocess the 5' RACE reads, holding one entry per CDR3 protein. The sample lists around 1.7 million distinct CDR3 sequences; around 33% were seen once. There are a few counts of this clonotype. Its cognate antigen is unknown. V was cut by 1 base and J by 3 bases, with 11 bases left in between. The CDR3 loop spans 15 amino acids. Germline V gene lookup returns CDR1 LGHDT and CDR2 YNNKEL (reference sequence). Sequencing was carried out using cord blood. V is TRBV3-1 and J is TRBJ2-3, with a weak D call TRBD2 (6 bases). The receptor was isolated from a newborn girl in good health. DNA for the CDR3: TGTGCCAGCAGCCAAGCGGGACTCGCAACAGATACGCAGTATTTT. It specifies CASSQAGLATDTQYF.